These 8 T cell receptor beta chains share one sample of origin, sequenced in a study of blood T cells in healthy people across ages (dated by TCRdb to between 2014 and 2017). The method was 5' RACE. The sequencer was an Illumina HiSeq 2500. A second PCR of about 7 to 12 cycles was run with a J-beta primer mix and a sample-barcoded 5' primer. The public reads were run again by TCRdb, first through fastp at Q25 and then through MiXCR, and only productive beta chains were kept. Every distinct CDR3 protein forms one entry, paired with its most common genes and DNA. This sample comprises around 870,000 distinct CDR3 sequences, more than 25% of them detected only once. The top ten constitute 15% to 20% of the sample. What was sequenced was blood. Receptor source: a woman older than 75 in good health.

A few counts support this clonotype. The V call is TRBV14, the J call TRBJ2-5; maybe TRBD1 (6 bases). Looked up from germline, CDR1 is SGHDN and CDR2 is FVKESK. V shed 2 bases and J shed 7 bases, with 11 bases lying between them. CDR3 length equals 13 residues. The CDR3 loop reads CASSQWTEGTQYF. The CDR3, as DNA: TGTGCCAGCAGCCAATGGACAGAGGGGACCCAGTACTTC. Full variable domain (rest looked up from reference TRBV14 and TRBJ2-5): EAGVTQFPSHSVIEKGQTVTLRCDPISGHDNLYWYRRVMGKEIKFLLHFVKESKQDESGMPNNRFLAERTGGTYSTLKVQPAELEDSGVYFCASSQWTEGTQYFGPGTRLLVL.

At least ten counts were recorded for this clonotype. J is TRBJ2-5 and V is TRBV5-1; possibly TRBD1 or TRBD2 for D (5 bases each). V was cut by 4 bases and J by 2 bases, with 12 bases left in between. CDR1 and CDR2 (germline): SGHRS, YFSETQ. This CDR3 spans 14 amino acids. The CDR3 nucleotides are TGCGCCAGCAGCACGGGACGGACTCAAGAGACCCAGTACTTC. Amino acid sequence: CASSTGRTQETQYF.

This clonotype was seen a few times. The chain carries TRBV10-3 and TRBJ2-2; TRBD2 is a possible D gene (6 bases). The germline V gene has CDR1 ENHRY and CDR2 SYGVKD. The CDR3 has 14 residues. V was clipped by 3 bases and J by 7 bases, with 12 bases between them. As DNA, the CDR3 is TGTGCCATCAGTGACCTCAAGGAGGGCGGGGAGCTGTTTTTT. It translates to CAISDLKEGGELFF.

The chain uses TRBV12-3 or TRBV12-4 and TRBJ1-2; 8 bases map to TRBD1. The length of the CDR3 is 13 residues. V shed 2 bases, J shed 8 bases, and the junction held 4 bases outside the gene matches. The CDR3 is CASSLSRGRGYTF. The CDR3 DNA is TGTGCCAGCAGTTTATCCAGGGGGCGCGGCTACACCTTC.

This clonotype was counted at least ten times. The genes are TRBV2 and TRBJ2-5, with unresolved D. Germline CDR1 reads SNHLY; CDR2 reads FYNNEI. The CDR3 contains 13 residues. Trimming cost V 5 bases and J 4 bases, with 11 bases left between them. This chain's CDR3 is CASSSTTRETQYF. CDR3 nucleotide sequence: TGTGCCAGCAGTTCTACGACTCGAGAGACCCAGTACTTC.

In its sample, this clonotype was seen many times. CDR3 protein: CASSYSSGTSGHYNEQFF. The CDR3 DNA is TGTGCCAGCAGTTACTCCTCTGGGACTAGCGGGCATTACAATGAGCAGTTCTTC. The V and J genes are TRBV6-5 and TRBJ2-1; 12 nucleotides line up with TRBD2. Germline V gene lookup returns CDR1 MNHEY and CDR2 SVGAGI. The CDR3 has 18 residues. Trimming cost V 0 bases and J 4 bases; bases outside gene matches: 7.

This chain uses TRBV4-3 with TRBJ2-2; the D gene could be TRBD1 or TRBD2 (5 bases each). There are 14 residues in the CDR3. Per germline, CDR1 LGHNA and CDR2 YSLEER. V lost 0 bases and J lost 7, with 9 bases in between. The CDR3 DNA reads as TGCGCCAGCAGCCAAGATATGAGGGGCGGGGAGCTGTTTTTT. Its translation is CASSQDMRGGELFF.

This clonotype showed up just a few times. This may be a read error, as it is one base from a much larger clone. This sequence joins TRBV24-1 and TRBJ2-7; TRBD2 agrees at 11 bases. The CDR3 sequence is 16 residues long. Losses at the gene ends were 2 bases for V and 7 bases for J; bases not matched to a gene: 9. Per the germline V gene, CDR1 is KGHDR and CDR2 is SFDVKD. CDR3 loop: CATSDSLAGGQDEQYF. The CDR3 nucleotides read TGTGCCACCAGTGATTCCCTAGCGGGGGGCCAGGATGAGCAGTACTTC.